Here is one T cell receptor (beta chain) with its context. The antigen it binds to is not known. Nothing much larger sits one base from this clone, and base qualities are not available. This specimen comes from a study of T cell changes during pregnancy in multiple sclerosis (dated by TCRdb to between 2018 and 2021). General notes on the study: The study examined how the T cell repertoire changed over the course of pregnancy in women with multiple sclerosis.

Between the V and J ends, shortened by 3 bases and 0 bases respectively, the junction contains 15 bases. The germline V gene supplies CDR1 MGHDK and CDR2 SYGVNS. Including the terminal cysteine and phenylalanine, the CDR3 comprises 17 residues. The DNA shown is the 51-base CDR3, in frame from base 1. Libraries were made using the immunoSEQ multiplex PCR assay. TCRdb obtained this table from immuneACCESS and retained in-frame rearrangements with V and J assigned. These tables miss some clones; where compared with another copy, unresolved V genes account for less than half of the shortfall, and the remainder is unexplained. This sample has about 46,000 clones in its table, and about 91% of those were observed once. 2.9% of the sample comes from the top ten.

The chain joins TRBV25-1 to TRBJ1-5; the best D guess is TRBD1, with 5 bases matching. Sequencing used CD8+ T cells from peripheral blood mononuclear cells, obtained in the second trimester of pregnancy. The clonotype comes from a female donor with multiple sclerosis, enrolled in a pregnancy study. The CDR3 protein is CASSESRVYYSNQPQHF. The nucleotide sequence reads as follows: TGTGCCAGCAGTGAGTCCAGGGTCTATTATAGCAATCAGCCCCAGCATTTT.